The 5 T cell receptor beta chains below all came from one sample that was sequenced in a study of cytomegalovirus exposure and HLA in healthy donors. Both 60 Vbeta primers and 13 Jbeta primers went into the PCR. Clones were read by immunoSEQ multiplex PCR, and TCRdb kept only the in-frame ones, dropping some. The table lists more than 65,000 clones, around 80% of them singletons, with under 2% in the top ten. Sequenced input: PBMCs. The receptor set was obtained from a man aged 18 to 30 in good health and CMV-seronegative.

This chain connects TRBV11-1 to TRBJ2-2; the D is unclear. There are 11 residues in the CDR3. The germline V gene encodes CDR1 SGHAT and CDR2 FQDESV (reference sequence). Trimming shortened V by 10 bases and J by 4 bases, and 7 bases separated the two germline ends. CDR3 nucleotides: TGTGCCACTAATCCCACCGGGGAGCTGTTTTTT. Encoded protein: CATNPTGELFF.

This rearrangement joins TRBV19 to TRBJ2-6, with TRBD1 matching over 7 bases. V gave up 5 bases and J gave up 1 base; unmatched junction bases: 5. Germline loops: CDR1 LNHDA, CDR2 SQIVND (reference sequence). The CDR3 contains 16 residues. This CDR3 is CASSFPRGSGANVLTF. CDR3 DNA sequence: TGTGCCAGTAGTTTCCCCAGGGGGTCTGGGGCCAACGTCCTGACTTTC.

The chain links TRBV11-2 to TRBJ1-5, with 10 bases fitting TRBD1. The CDR3 is 15 residues long. The V segment lost 5 bases and the J segment 7 bases; nucleotides outside the gene matches: 8. Germline assignment: CDR1 SGHAT and CDR2 FQNNGV. The CDR3 spells CASSPDRGRRQPQHF. The CDR3 coding sequence is TGTGCCAGCAGCCCAGACAGGGGGCGAAGACAGCCCCAGCATTTT.

This rearrangement joins TRBV25-1 to TRBJ1-6; D ambiguous. The CDR3 has 13 residues. Germline V gene data show CDR1 as MGHDK and CDR2 as SYGVNS. The V and J ends lost 7 bases and 13 bases respectively, with 17 bases between them. The CDR3 protein is CASKEGLTLPLHF. Written as DNA, the CDR3 is TGTGCCAGCAAGGAGGGTCTTACTCTCCCCCTCCACTTT.

The chain uses TRBV28 and TRBJ1-2, with 9 bases fitting TRBD1. Unmatched junction bases numbered 7, after V lost 5 bases and J lost 6 bases. The CDR3 is made up of 14 amino acids. Germline assignment: CDR1 MDHEN and CDR2 SYDVKM. The CDR3 nucleotides are TGTGCCAGCAGTCAAAGGACAGGGGTACATGGCTACACCTTC. Translation: CASSQRTGVHGYTF.